The 9 T cell receptor beta chains in this list originate from one sample, sequenced in a study of cytomegalovirus exposure and HLA in healthy donors listed by TCRdb under 2017. Library preparation used the immunoSEQ multiplex PCR assay. A mixture of 60 forward primers for TCR Vbeta segments and 13 reverse primers for TCR Jbeta segments was used in the multiplex PCR. TCRdb holds this immuneACCESS table with in-frame rearrangements only. Some clones are missing; in checked studies, unresolved V genes explain under half, and the rest has no known cause. The sample contains around 100,000 clones, more than 65% of them found a single time. 9% to 12% of the sample is in the top ten clones. Input material: PBMCs. The source of these receptors is a woman aged 18-35 years in good health and CMV-seropositive.

Concerning this clone: Because the CDR3 is missing its conserved closing phenylalanine or tryptophan, this is likely a read error. The chain's CDR3 is CASSFLGDDTEAFL. As DNA, the CDR3 is TGTGCCAGCAGCTTTTTAGGGGATGACACTGAAGCTTTCCTT. The V gene is TRBV11-2, the J gene TRBJ1-1; possible D gene TRBD1, 5 bases. Germline-derived CDR1 and CDR2 are SGHAT and FQNNGV. This CDR3 contains 14 residues. V lost 3 bases to trimming and J lost 3 bases, with 11 bases between them.

This clone was detected a few times. The rearrangement joins TRBV28 to TRBJ2-3; 9 positions agree with TRBD1. J gave up 5 bases and V 2 bases, and 2 bases lay outside the gene matches. Germline V gives CDR1 MDHEN, CDR2 SYDVKM. CDR3 size: 14 residues. This CDR3 reads CASSLDRGLDTQYF. The DNA of the CDR3 is TGTGCCAGCAGTTTAGACAGGGGGTTAGATACGCAGTATTTT.

The gene calls are TRBV7-5 and TRBJ1-5. TRBV7-5 is marked as a pseudogene. There are 16 residues in the CDR3. The CDR3 loop reads CARSPPRYYGNQPQHF. The CDR3 DNA reads as TGTGCCAGAAGCCCTCCTCGGTATTACGGCAATCAGCCCCAGCATTTT.

The rearrangement uses TRBV6-4 and TRBJ2-3; TRBD1 aligns across 7 bases. Germline lookup yields CDR1 MRHNA and CDR2 SNTAGT. The CDR3 is made up of 15 amino acids. Trimming removed 5 bases from V and 4 bases from J; junction bases left unmatched: 9. The CDR3 loop reads CASSKGQLQADTQYF. CDR3 nucleotides: TGTGCCAGCAGTAAGGGACAGCTCCAGGCAGATACGCAGTATTTT.

The CDR3 sequence is CASSYERASYYEQYF. CDR3 sequence (DNA): TGTGCCAGCAGTTACGAGAGGGCCTCCTACTACGAGCAGTACTTC. The chain uses TRBV6-6 and TRBJ2-7; maybe TRBD2 (5 bases). This CDR3 is built from 15 residues. Deletions cut 2 bases from V and 3 bases from J, with 14 bases between. Germline CDR1 is MNHNY and CDR2 is SVGAGI (reference sequence).

The chain carries TRBV11-2 and TRBJ2-1; D is undetermined. Germline V gene lookup returns CDR1 SGHAT and CDR2 FQNNGV. Trimming cost V 7 bases and J 0 bases, with 22 bases left between them. The CDR3 length is 18 residues. The CDR3 region has the DNA TGTGCCAGCACCACACGTAGTGTCCGGGTCCGCTCCTACAATGAGCAGTTCTTC. Encoded protein: CASTTRSVRVRSYNEQFF.

This chain links TRBV5-1 with TRBJ2-7; 7 nucleotides align to TRBD1. Per the germline V gene, CDR1 is SGHRS and CDR2 is YFSETQ. V lost 0 bases and J lost 0; bases outside the gene matches: 3. The CDR3 covers 15 residues. As DNA, the CDR3 is TGCGCCAGCAGCTTGGGGCCAGGGGGCTCCTACGAGCAGTACTTC. Translating gives CASSLGPGGSYEQYF. Full variable domain (remainder filled in from reference TRBV5-1 and TRBJ2-7): KAGVTQTPRYLIKTRGQQVTLSCSPISGHRSVSWYQQTPGQGLQFLFEYFSETQRNKGNFPGRFSGRQFSNSRSEMNVSTLELGDSALYLCASSLGPGGSYEQYFGPGTRLTVT.

Here the CDR3 DNA reads TGTGCCAGCAGCTTGGCCAACCGGGGTAGCGTCAATGAGCAGTTCTTC. It encodes CASSLANRGSVNEQFF. The V and J genes are TRBV5-4 and TRBJ2-1, with D possibly TRBD2 on 5 matching bases. The germline V and J ends were trimmed by 0 bases and 6 bases, with 16 bases remaining between them. This CDR3 has 16 amino acids. Per the germline V gene, CDR1 is SGHNT and CDR2 is YYREEE (reference sequence).

CDR3 in DNA: TGTGCCAGTACAGGGATGAACACTGAAGCTTTCTTT. This codes for CASTGMNTEAFF. V usage is TRBV5-6 and J usage is TRBJ1-1, with a possible D match to TRBD1 (6 bases). V was clipped by 8 bases and J by 0 bases, with 8 bases between them. The length of the CDR3 is 12 residues. In germline, CDR1 is SGHDT, CDR2 YYEEEE.